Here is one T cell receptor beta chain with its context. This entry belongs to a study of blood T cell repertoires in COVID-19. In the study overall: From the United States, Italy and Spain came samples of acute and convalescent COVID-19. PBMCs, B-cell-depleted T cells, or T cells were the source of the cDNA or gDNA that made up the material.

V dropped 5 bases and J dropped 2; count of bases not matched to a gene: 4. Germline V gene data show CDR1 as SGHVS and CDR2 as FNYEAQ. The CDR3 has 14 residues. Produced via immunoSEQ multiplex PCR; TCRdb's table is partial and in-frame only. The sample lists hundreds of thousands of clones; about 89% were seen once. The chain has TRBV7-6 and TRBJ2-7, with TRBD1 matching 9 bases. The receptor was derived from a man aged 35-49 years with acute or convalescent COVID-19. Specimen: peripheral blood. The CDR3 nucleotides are TGTGCCAGCAGCCTCGGGACAGGGCCCTACGAGCAGTACTTC. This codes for CASSLGTGPYEQYF.